This T cell receptor (beta chain) was captured by sequencing in a study of CD4+ T cells in melanoma. This clone was picked up one time. Its target is unknown. Using immunoSEQ multiplex PCR, the repertoire was profiled, and TCRdb retains in-frame clones only, with some absent. This sample has 7,500 to 10,000 clones; 73% occur once, and the top ten carry approximately 25%. Study-wide results and caveats: Diverse differentiation states were reported for melanoma neoantigen-specific CD4+ T cells. A reported correlation linked neoantigen-specific CD4+ T cells to CD8+, macrophage and B cell function.

The CDR3 contains 12 residues. The V gene's germline CDR1 is LGHDT and CDR2 YNNKEL (reference sequence). V gave up 3 bases and J gave up 6 bases, with 8 bases separating them. The sequencing input was cells from a culture (not recorded whether cultured in vitro). This clonotype was obtained from a human donor with melanoma. This chain links TRBV3-1 (or the pseudogene TRBV3-2) with TRBJ1-1; perhaps TRBD1 as D (5 bases). The CDR3 is CASSHAGPEAFF. CDR3 DNA sequence: TGTGCCAGCAGCCATGCAGGGCCTGAAGCTTTCTTT.